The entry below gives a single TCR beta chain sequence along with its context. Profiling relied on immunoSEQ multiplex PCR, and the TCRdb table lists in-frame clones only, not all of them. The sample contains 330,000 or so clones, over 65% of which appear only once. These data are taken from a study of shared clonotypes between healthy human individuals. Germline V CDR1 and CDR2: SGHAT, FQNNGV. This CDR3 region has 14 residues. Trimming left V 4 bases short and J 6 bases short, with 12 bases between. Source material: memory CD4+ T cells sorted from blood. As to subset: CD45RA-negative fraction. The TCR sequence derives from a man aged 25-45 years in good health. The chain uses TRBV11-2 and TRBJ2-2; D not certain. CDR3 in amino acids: CASSSYLIPGELFF. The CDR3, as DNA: TGTGCCAGCAGCTCCTACTTGATCCCCGGGGAGCTGTTTTTT. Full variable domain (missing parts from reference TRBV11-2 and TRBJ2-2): EAGVAQSPRYKIIEKRQSVAFWCNPISGHATLYWYQQILGQGPKLLIQFQNNGVVDDSQLPKDRFSAERLKGVDSTLKIQPAKLEDSAVYLCASSSYLIPGELFFGEGSRLTVL.